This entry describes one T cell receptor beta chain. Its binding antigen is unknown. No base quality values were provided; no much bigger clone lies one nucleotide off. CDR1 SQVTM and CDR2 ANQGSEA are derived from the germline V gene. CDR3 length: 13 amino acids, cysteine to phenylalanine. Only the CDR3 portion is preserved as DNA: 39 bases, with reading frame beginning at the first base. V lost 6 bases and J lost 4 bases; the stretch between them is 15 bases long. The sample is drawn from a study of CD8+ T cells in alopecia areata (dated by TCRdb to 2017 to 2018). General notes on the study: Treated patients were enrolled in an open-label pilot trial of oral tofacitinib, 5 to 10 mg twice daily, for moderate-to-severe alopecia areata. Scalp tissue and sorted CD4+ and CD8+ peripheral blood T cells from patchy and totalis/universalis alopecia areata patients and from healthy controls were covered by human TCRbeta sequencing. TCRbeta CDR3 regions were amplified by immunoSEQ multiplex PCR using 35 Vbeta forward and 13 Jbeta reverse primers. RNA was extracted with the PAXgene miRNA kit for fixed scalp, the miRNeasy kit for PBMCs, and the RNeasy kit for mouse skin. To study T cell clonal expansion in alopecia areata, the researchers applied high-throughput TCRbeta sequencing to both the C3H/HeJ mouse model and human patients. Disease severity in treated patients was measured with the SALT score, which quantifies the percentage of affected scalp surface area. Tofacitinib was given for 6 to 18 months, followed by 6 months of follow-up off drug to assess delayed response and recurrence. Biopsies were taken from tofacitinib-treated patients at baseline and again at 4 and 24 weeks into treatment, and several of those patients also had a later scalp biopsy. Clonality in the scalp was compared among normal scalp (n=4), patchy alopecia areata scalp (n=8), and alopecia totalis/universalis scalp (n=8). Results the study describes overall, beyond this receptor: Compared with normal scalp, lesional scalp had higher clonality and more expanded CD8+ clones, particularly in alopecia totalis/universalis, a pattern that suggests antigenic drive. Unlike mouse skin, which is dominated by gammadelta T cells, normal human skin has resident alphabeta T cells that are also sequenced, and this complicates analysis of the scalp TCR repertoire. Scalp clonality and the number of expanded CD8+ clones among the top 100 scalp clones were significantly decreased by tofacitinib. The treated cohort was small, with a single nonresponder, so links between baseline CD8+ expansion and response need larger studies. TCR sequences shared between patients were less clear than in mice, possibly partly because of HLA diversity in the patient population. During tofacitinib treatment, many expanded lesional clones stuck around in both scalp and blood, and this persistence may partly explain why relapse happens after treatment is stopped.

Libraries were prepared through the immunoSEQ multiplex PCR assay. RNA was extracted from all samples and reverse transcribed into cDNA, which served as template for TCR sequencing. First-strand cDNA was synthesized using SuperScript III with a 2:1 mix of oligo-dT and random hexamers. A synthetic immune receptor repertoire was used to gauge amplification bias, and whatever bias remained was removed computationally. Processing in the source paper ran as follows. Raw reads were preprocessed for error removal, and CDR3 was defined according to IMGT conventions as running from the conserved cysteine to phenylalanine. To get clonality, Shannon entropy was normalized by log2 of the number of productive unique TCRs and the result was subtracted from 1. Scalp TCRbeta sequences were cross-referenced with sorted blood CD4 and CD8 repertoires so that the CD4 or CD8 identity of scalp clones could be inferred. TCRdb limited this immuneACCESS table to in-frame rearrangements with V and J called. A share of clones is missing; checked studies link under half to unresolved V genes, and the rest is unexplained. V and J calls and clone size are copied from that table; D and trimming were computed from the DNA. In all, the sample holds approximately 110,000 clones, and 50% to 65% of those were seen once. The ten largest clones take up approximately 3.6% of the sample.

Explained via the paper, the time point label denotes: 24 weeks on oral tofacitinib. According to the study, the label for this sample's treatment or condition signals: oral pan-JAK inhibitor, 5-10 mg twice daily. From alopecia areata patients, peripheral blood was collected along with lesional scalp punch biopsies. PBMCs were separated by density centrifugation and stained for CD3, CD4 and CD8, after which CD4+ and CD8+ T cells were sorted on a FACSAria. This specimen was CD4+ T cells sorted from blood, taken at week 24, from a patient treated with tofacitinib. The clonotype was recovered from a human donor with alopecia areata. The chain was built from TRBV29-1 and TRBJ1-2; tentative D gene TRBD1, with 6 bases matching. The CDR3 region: CSVSRGQGYGYTF. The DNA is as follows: TGCAGCGTGTCCCGGGGGCAGGGCTATGGCTACACCTTC.